The 11 T cell receptor beta chains given below trace back to one sample, sequenced in a study of CD8 T cells in ankylosing spondylitis. Study conclusions and caveats: A TCR beta motif made of 7 to 9 highly homologous variants seemed typical of ankylosing spondylitis blood.

These receptors' targets are unknown. MiXCR, applied by TCRdb to the 5' RACE reads, yields one record per CDR3 protein. The sample shows some 220,000 distinct CDR3 sequences, 5.5% to 7.5% of them seen only once. The sample comprised blood, either unsorted or a sorted T cell fraction (not recorded which). The receptors were sampled from a male donor with ankylosing spondylitis.

This clonotype was picked up a small number of times. V gene TRBV28 combines with J gene TRBJ2-7; possible D gene TRBD1, 6 bases. This CDR3 contains 15 residues. The V gene's germline CDR1 is MDHEN and CDR2 SYDVKM. The germline V and J ends were trimmed by 1 base and 2 bases, with 12 bases remaining between them. In nucleotides, the CDR3 is TGTGCCAGCAGTTTATTTGGGACATTAACCTACGAGCAGTACTTC. Its protein product is CASSLFGTLTYEQYF. The whole variable domain, filled in from reference TRBV28 and TRBJ2-7, reads DVKVTQSSRYLVKRTGEKVFLECVQDMDHENMFWYRQDPGLGLRLIYFSYDVKMKEKGDIPEGYSVSREKKERFSLILESASTNQTSMYLCASSLFGTLTYEQYFGPGTRLTVT.

The chain combines TRBV11-2 with TRBJ2-5; maybe TRBD1 (6 bases). The V gene lost 0 bases and the J gene lost 5 bases, with 13 bases spanning the gap. The CDR3 is 15 amino acids. The germline CDR1 and CDR2 sequences are SGHAT and FQNNGV. The CDR3 DNA reads TGTGCCAGCAGCTTAGAATGGACAGATTTTGAGACCCAGTACTTC. This codes for CASSLEWTDFETQYF.

This clonotype was seen many times. The genes are TRBV7-9 and TRBJ2-7; D is uncertain. V lost 2 bases to trimming and J lost 4 bases, with 9 bases between them. The CDR3 has 13 residues. Germline CDR1 reads SEHNR; CDR2 reads FQNEAQ (reference sequence). CDR3 in DNA: TGTGCCAGCAGCTTAAGTGTAGAGTACGAGCAGTACTTC. Translated, it gives CASSLSVEYEQYF. Full variable domain (outside the CDR3, taken from reference TRBV7-9 and TRBJ2-7): DTGVSQNPRHKITKRGQNVTFRCDPISEHNRLYWYRQTLGQGPEFLTYFQNEAQLEKSRLLSDRFSAERPKGSFSTLEIQRTEQGDSAMYLCASSLSVEYEQYFGPGTRLTVT.

The table lists this clonotype with many counts. The chain carries TRBV29-1 and TRBJ2-2; D possibly corresponds to TRBD1 (5 bases). Germline V CDR1 and CDR2: SQVTM, ANQGSEA. V was shortened by 4 bases and J by 0 bases, with 9 bases between the two germline ends. This CDR3 is 14 amino acids long. The CDR3 sequence is CSVGGTTNTGELFF. DNA for the CDR3: TGCAGCGTTGGGGGCACGACGAACACCGGGGAGCTGTTTTTT.

This clonotype appeared many times. This chain joins TRBV29-1 and TRBJ2-7; weak D call: TRBD1 (6 bases). V was pared by 4 bases and J by 3 bases, with 19 bases between. The CDR3 is 15 amino acids. The germline V gene encodes CDR1 SQVTM and CDR2 ANQGSEA. The CDR3 DNA is TGCAGCGTTGGAAGGGTCAGGGGCCCAATCTACGAGCAGTACTTC. Protein sequence: CSVGRVRGPIYEQYF.

This clonotype has at least ten counts. The rearrangement uses TRBV29-1 and TRBJ1-1; D not resolved. The CDR3 contains 16 residues. Germline CDR1 SQVTM, CDR2 ANQGSEA. V lost 2 bases to trimming and J lost 0 bases, with 16 bases between them. CDR3 nucleotide sequence: TGCAGCGTTGAATGGTTCAGGCCATCGTTGAACACTGAAGCTTTCTTT. Its protein product is CSVEWFRPSLNTEAFF.

The sample holds many counts of this clonotype. The rearrangement links TRBV9 to TRBJ2-1; D unresolved. Trimming removed 1 base at V and 7 bases at J, with 9 bases between. Per the germline V gene, CDR1 is SGDLS and CDR2 is YYNGEE. This CDR3 region has 13 residues. The CDR3 spells CASSVSRGNEQFF. In DNA, the CDR3 is TGTGCCAGCAGCGTAAGTCGTGGGAATGAGCAGTTCTTC.

This clonotype showed up many times. V and J are TRBV7-6 and TRBJ1-5; D is ambiguous. V was shortened by 5 bases and J by 4 bases, with 9 bases between the two germline ends. Germline CDR1 SGHVS, CDR2 FNYEAQ. The CDR3 contains 13 residues. CDR3 bases: TGTGCCAGCAGCCAATACATTAATCAGCCCCAGCATTTT. Its protein is CASSQYINQPQHF.

In its sample, this clonotype was seen many times. The rearrangement joins TRBV5-7 to TRBJ2-1; 9 bases map to TRBD2. TRBV5-7 is labeled an ORF, and its function is uncertain. The V and J ends lost 4 bases and 11 bases, in that order; junction bases with no gene match: 10. The CDR3 runs to 14 residues. CDR3 coding DNA: TGTGCCAGCAGCCGTAATTTAGCGGGAGAGAAGCAGTTCTTC. Translation gives CASSRNLAGEKQFF.

This clonotype was observed at least ten times. V is TRBV4-3 and J is TRBJ1-1; 7 bases match TRBD1. The germline CDR1 and CDR2 sequences are LGHNA and YSLEER. V gave up 0 bases and J gave up 5 bases; unmatched junction bases: 6. This CDR3 region has 15 residues. CDR3 nucleotides: TGCGCCAGCAGCCAAGATGAAACAGGGGTTACTGAAGCTTTCTTT. Protein: CASSQDETGVTEAFF.

The chain employs TRBV28 and TRBJ1-1; the match to TRBD1 covers 8 bases. Trimming at V came to 5 bases and at J to 1 base, leaving 15 bases not matched to a gene. Germline assignment: CDR1 MDHEN and CDR2 SYDVKM. This CDR3 is built from 18 residues. CDR3: CASSTTRTGSLRNTEAFF. The CDR3 DNA follows: TGTGCCAGCAGTACAACCCGGACAGGGTCATTAAGGAACACTGAAGCTTTCTTT.